These 27 T cell receptor beta chains were sequenced from one sample in a study of glioma-infiltrating T cells. The iRepertoire nested amplicon-rescue multiplex PCR amplified TCR alpha and beta CDR3s from RNA. TCRdb independently ran MiXCR on the multiplex PCR reads; one entry per CDR3 protein. This sample carries around 390,000 distinct CDR3 sequences, around 38% of them seen once, and the ten largest clones take around 12%. Sequencing used glioma tissue, nonneoplastic brain tissue, or PBMCs (not recorded which). The receptors come from a human donor with low-grade glioma or glioblastoma, undergoing nonglioma brain surgery, or in good health (not recorded which).

This clonotype was counted a few times. V gene TRBV28 combines with J gene TRBJ2-3; D is perhaps TRBD2 (6 bases). The germline CDR1 and CDR2 sequences are MDHEN and SYDVKM. Between the trimmed V and J ends, which lost 3 bases and 5 bases, there was a span of 15 bases. This CDR3 comprises 15 residues. CDR3 in DNA: TGTGCCAGCAGTTTCGGGGAGGACCGGGGAGATACGCAGTATTTT. Residues: CASSFGEDRGDTQYF.

Many counts were recorded for this clonotype. V and J are TRBV28 and TRBJ1-2; D uncertain. CDR3 length equals 13 residues. The germline V gene encodes CDR1 MDHEN and CDR2 SYDVKM. Trimming took 7 bases from V and 3 from J, leaving 12 bases between them. CDR3 nucleotides: TGTGCCAGCACCATTTCCCCGGACTATGGCTACACCTTC. Its translation: CASTISPDYGYTF.

Comments on this clonotype: The germline gene is not matched at one end of the junction; a read error may be the cause. V is TRBV7-2 and J is TRBJ1-1; D is unclear. This CDR3 is 16 amino acids long. CDR1 and CDR2 from the germline V gene are SGHTA and FQGNSA. CDR3 nucleotide sequence: TGTGCCAGCAGCCCTTACCCACCCCCGACGGTCACTAAAGCTTTCTTT. Translating gives CASSPYPPPTVTKAFF.

This clonotype was counted only a few times. The CDR3 nucleotides read TGTGCCAGCAGTGAATTGGGGACAGTGGGCACTGAAGCTTTCTTT. Amino acid sequence: CASSELGTVGTEAFF. The rearrangement links TRBV2 to TRBJ1-1, with 7 bases aligning to TRBD1. J lost 4 bases, V lost 2 bases, and 7 bases had no gene match. The CDR3 loop spans 15 amino acids. Per the germline V gene, CDR1 is SNHLY and CDR2 is FYNNEI.

The V gene is TRBV6-1, the J gene TRBJ1-5; unclear D gene. From germline, CDR1 is MNHNS and CDR2 SASEGT. The CDR3 extends over 13 amino acids. The ends were cut back, 6 bases at V and 5 bases at J, with 11 bases in the middle. CDR3 in amino acids: CASSPTWDQPQHF. CDR3 sequence (DNA): TGTGCCAGCAGCCCGACATGGGATCAGCCCCAGCATTTT.

The chain is built from TRBV6-1 and TRBJ2-3; 10 nucleotides line up with TRBD1. This CDR3 spans 17 amino acids. With V trimmed by 4 bases and J by 1 base, 8 bases remained unmatched. Germline V gene sequence: CDR1 MNHNS, CDR2 SASEGT. In DNA form, the CDR3 reads TGTGCCAGCAGTGTTATCAGCGGGACAGGGGGCACAGATACGCAGTATTTT. It is translated as CASSVISGTGGTDTQYF.

This clonotype was counted a few times. The chain links TRBV4-1 to TRBJ1-4, with D perhaps matching TRBD1 (5 bases). There are 15 residues in the CDR3. Trimming took 4 bases from V and 7 from J, leaving 16 bases between them. Germline V gene sequence: CDR1 MGHRA, CDR2 YSYEKL. The CDR3 is CASSPGRLEAEKLFF. DNA of the CDR3: TGCGCCAGCAGCCCGGGACGGCTGGAGGCTGAAAAACTGTTTTTT.

About this clonotype itself: One base away lies a much larger clone, so this may be a sequencing read error. The CDR3 is CSARVWASGSDYEQYF. DNA of the CDR3: TGCAGTGCTAGAGTTTGGGCTAGCGGGAGTGACTACGAGCAGTACTTC. This rearrangement joins TRBV20-1 to TRBJ2-7; 10 bases are a match to TRBD2. J was trimmed by 3 bases and V by 1 base; bases with no gene match: 9. The CDR3 runs 16 residues. CDR1 is DFQATT, CDR2 SNEGSKA, per germline (reference sequence).

The chain joins TRBV24-1 to TRBJ1-2, with TRBD1 as a possible D gene (5 bases). V shed 1 base and J shed 8 bases, with 10 bases lying between them. The CDR3 totals 13 residues. The germline CDR1 and CDR2 sequences are KGHDR and SFDVKD. CDR3 DNA: TGTGCCACCAGTGATTTTTCAGGGTTCGGCTACACCTTC. Protein sequence: CATSDFSGFGYTF.

This clonotype came up once. This could be a read error, since a much larger clone is one nucleotide away. The chain couples TRBV6-1 to TRBJ2-7; D possibly corresponds to TRBD1 (6 bases). The germline CDR1 and CDR2 sequences are MNHNS and SASEGT. The CDR3 length is 13 residues. Deletions cut 8 bases from V and 0 bases from J, with 11 bases between. For the CDR3, the DNA is TGTGCCAGCCGGGACAAATACTCCTACGAGCAGTACTTC. Protein product: CASRDKYSYEQYF.

On this clonotype: This may stem from a read error, because a much larger clone lies one nucleotide away. The chain joins TRBV6-2 or TRBV6-3 to TRBJ1-5; 7 positions agree with TRBD1. Germline V gives CDR1 MNHEY, CDR2 SVGEGT. This CDR3 is 14 amino acids long. V shed 5 bases, J shed 7 bases, and the junction held 8 bases outside the gene matches. CDR3 in DNA: TGTGCCAGCAGTCCACAGGGGATGAACCAGCCCCAGCATTTT. It translates to CASSPQGMNQPQHF.

This clonotype was detected many times. The rearrangement links TRBV20-1 to TRBJ1-5; D is possibly TRBD1 (5 bases). Trimming pared 4 bases from V and 6 bases from J, leaving 10 bases between. Germline V lookup: CDR1 DFQATT, CDR2 SNEGSKA (reference sequence). The CDR3 has 12 amino acids. Written as DNA, the CDR3 is TGCAGTGCTATTTCGGGGGGTCAGCCCCAGCATTTT. It codes for CSAISGGQPQHF.

The CDR3, as DNA: TGCAGCGCCGAGGAGGGTCTCGCAGATACGCAGTATTTT. Translating it yields CSAEEGLADTQYF. The rearrangement joins TRBV29-1 to TRBJ2-3, with D possibly TRBD2 on 6 matching bases. V was shortened by 7 bases and J by 4 bases, with 15 bases between the two germline ends. The CDR3 is 13 residues long. Germline CDR1 and CDR2: SQVTM and ANQGSEA.

This clonotype appeared many times. CDR3 bases: TGTGCCAGCAGCCAGACGGGAGAGGCAGATACGCAGTATTTT. Translated: CASSQTGEADTQYF. The V call is TRBV27, the J call TRBJ2-3, with D perhaps TRBD2 (6 bases). The V gene lost 6 bases and the J gene lost 4 bases, with 14 bases spanning the gap. There are 14 residues in the CDR3. Germline V gives CDR1 MNHEY, CDR2 SMNVEV (reference sequence).

The rearrangement uses TRBV7-9 and TRBJ2-3; D may match TRBD1 or TRBD2 (6 bases each). V was clipped by 5 bases and J by 3 bases, with 24 bases between them. Germline values: CDR1 SEHNR, CDR2 FQNEAQ (reference sequence). The CDR3 is 18 residues long. The CDR3 nucleotides read TGTGCCAGCAGCCCCGCCAGAGGGGGGATTCGGTCGACAGATACGCAGTATTTT. Residues: CASSPARGGIRSTDTQYF.

Many counts were recorded for this clonotype. The V call is TRBV6-2 or TRBV6-3, the J call TRBJ2-1, with 8 bases that match TRBD2. The CDR3 consists of 16 residues. The germline gives CDR1 MNHEY, CDR2 SVGEGT. With 5 bases clipped from V and 8 bases from J, the junction kept 14 bases outside the gene matches. CDR3 DNA sequence: TGTGCCAGCAGTCGGAGAGGTAGCGGGATAATAGATGAGCAGTTCTTC. Translation: CASSRRGSGIIDEQFF.

This clonotype was picked up many times. This chain connects TRBV6-2 or TRBV6-3 to TRBJ1-2; D remains unclear. The CDR3 contains 13 residues. Germline CDR1 and CDR2: MNHEY and SVGEGT. Trimming took off 2 bases at V and 8 bases at J, with 12 bases between the two ends. CDR3 bases: TGTGCCAGCAGTTACCGCGGCGAAGGAGGCTACACCTTC. This sequence encodes CASSYRGEGGYTF.

This clonotype has only a few counts. V is TRBV28 and J is TRBJ1-1; D unresolved. The CDR3 loop spans 13 amino acids. From germline, CDR1 is MDHEN and CDR2 SYDVKM. The ends were cut back, 5 bases at V and 4 bases at J, with 11 bases in the middle. The CDR3 region has the DNA TGTGCCAGCAGTCCGCCATCTGTCACTGAAGCTTTCTTT. Residues: CASSPPSVTEAFF.

J is TRBJ1-2 and V is TRBV20-1; a weak D match, TRBD1 (6 bases). The V end was cut by 1 base, the J end by 3 bases, with 9 bases between. The CDR3 runs 13 residues. Germline V gene data show CDR1 as DFQATT and CDR2 as SNEGSKA (reference sequence). CDR3 DNA sequence: TGCAGTGCTAGAGTGTACAGGGACTATGGCTACACCTTC. Its translation: CSARVYRDYGYTF.

In its sample, this clonotype was seen a few times. V usage is TRBV7-2 and J usage is TRBJ2-1; 13 bases fit TRBD2. The CDR3 contains 17 residues. Germline values: CDR1 SGHTA, CDR2 FQGNSA. V shed 5 bases, J shed 0 bases, and the junction held 4 bases outside the gene matches. The CDR3 is CASSLRTSGSSYNEQFF. The CDR3 DNA reads TGTGCCAGCAGCCTCCGGACTAGCGGGAGCTCCTACAATGAGCAGTTCTTC.

Notes on this clonotype: Its ends do not fully match the called genes, so a read error is possible. This chain joins TRBV20-1 and TRBJ2-5; TRBD2 matches at 11 bases. CDR3 length equals 14 residues. Germline CDR1 DFQATT, CDR2 SNEGSKA (reference sequence). CDR3 coding DNA: TGCAGTGCTAGTTTTAGCGGGAGGGGAAAGACCAAGTACTTC. Translation gives CSASFSGRGKTKYF.

Regarding this clonotype: This may be a read error, as it is one base from a much larger clone. The chain is built from TRBV28 and TRBJ2-3, with TRBD2 matching over 9 bases. CDR3 size: 13 residues. Germline V CDR1 and CDR2: MDHEN, SYDVKM. The CDR3 DNA reads TGTGCCAGCGGCGGGAGGGGCCCAGATGCGCAGTATTTT. This codes for CASGGRGPDAQYF.

The sample holds many counts of this clonotype. The chain has TRBV28 and TRBJ1-5; unclear D gene. CDR3 length: 17 residues. Between the trimmed V and J ends, which lost 2 bases and 0 bases, there was a span of 14 bases. Germline assignment: CDR1 MDHEN and CDR2 SYDVKM. CDR3 residues: CASSLGAGRASNQPQHF. For the CDR3, the DNA is TGTGCCAGCAGTTTAGGTGCCGGGCGAGCTAGCAATCAGCCCCAGCATTTT.

This clonotype was counted between two and nine times. The V gene is TRBV4-3, the J gene TRBJ1-4; D is uncertain. The CDR3 has 12 residues. In germline, CDR1 is LGHNA, CDR2 YSLEER. The V end lost 4 bases, the J end lost 3 bases, and 3 bases lay between the germline ends. The CDR3 sequence is CASSPANEKLFF. The CDR3, as DNA: TGCGCCAGCAGCCCAGCTAATGAAAAACTGTTTTTT.

This clonotype was detected many times. This rearrangement joins TRBV20-1 to TRBJ1-1; the D gene is possibly TRBD1 (5 bases). Trimming left V 2 bases short and J 5 bases short, with 9 bases between. From germline, CDR1 is DFQATT and CDR2 SNEGSKA (reference sequence). The CDR3 totals 12 residues. CDR3 region: CSARQGGTEAFF. The CDR3 bases are TGCAGTGCTAGACAGGGAGGGACTGAAGCTTTCTTT.

The V gene is TRBV11-2, the J gene TRBJ2-1; no definite D call. V was clipped by 3 bases and J by 0 bases, with 9 bases between them. The CDR3 is made up of 15 amino acids. Germline CDR1 SGHAT, CDR2 FQNNGV. The CDR3 is CASSFVISSYNEQFF. CDR3 nucleotide sequence: TGTGCCAGCAGCTTTGTTATTAGCTCCTACAATGAGCAGTTCTTC. Combining the CDR3 with reference TRBV11-2 and TRBJ2-1 gives the whole variable domain EAGVAQSPRYKIIEKRQSVAFWCNPISGHATLYWYQQILGQGPKLLIQFQNNGVVDDSQLPKDRFSAERLKGVDSTLKIQPAKLEDSAVYLCASSFVISSYNEQFFGPGTRLTVL.

This clonotype has a handful of counts. V usage is TRBV6-5 and J usage is TRBJ2-3; 11 bases line up with TRBD2. Per the germline V gene, CDR1 is MNHEY and CDR2 is SVGAGI. This CDR3 has 15 amino acids. After removal of 6 bases from V and 5 bases from J, the junction contained 7 bases not matched to a gene. CDR3 sequence: CASSSDLAGGDTQYF. The CDR3 nucleotides read TGTGCCAGCAGCTCAGATCTAGCGGGAGGAGATACGCAGTATTTT.